The entry below gives a single T cell receptor beta chain sequence along with its context. Here immunoSEQ multiplex PCR was the method, and the copy in TCRdb shows in-frame clones only, minus some. The sample carries about 22,000 clones, 88% recorded once. This specimen belongs to a study of OX40 agonist ivuxolimab in advanced cancers. The germline gives CDR1 SEHNR, CDR2 FQNEAQ (reference sequence). Trimming removed 5 bases at V and 1 base at J, with 20 bases between. CDR3 length: 18 amino acids. The chain couples TRBV7-9 to TRBJ2-2, with D maybe TRBD2 (5 bases). This receptor was taken from an adult with an advanced solid tumor such as melanoma, head and neck, liver or kidney cancer. The sequencing here drew on CD4+ or CD8+ T cells sorted from blood, taken in a trial of the OX40 agonist ivuxolimab. The CDR3 bases are TGTGCCAGCAGCGATTCCCCGGGGTGGGGTTGGAACACCGGGGAGCTGTTTTTT. This encodes CASSDSPGWGWNTGELFF.